This paragraph covers one TCR beta chain sequence. This specimen belongs to a study of CD8 T cells in Susac syndrome. The length of the CDR3 is 13 residues. With 3 bases removed from V and 7 bases from J, the gap between germline ends came to 13 bases. The germline V gene has CDR1 SGDLS and CDR2 YYNGEE. RNA, at about 0.45 to 1 ug, was reverse transcribed with random hexamers. TCRdb passed the immunoSEQ multiplex PCR reads through MiXCR, listing each CDR3 protein once. The table includes some 130,000 distinct CDR3 sequences, approximately 95% detected once. Blood CD8+ and CD4+ T cells underwent high-throughput TCR beta sequencing.

Specimen: CD8+ T cells from PBMCs. This TCR derives from a human donor with Susac syndrome. The chain recombines TRBV9 with TRBJ1-2; D remains unclear. The CDR3 is CASSGTTPSGYTF. The CDR3 nucleotides read TGTGCCAGCAGCGGAACCACACCAAGTGGCTACACCTTC.